These 8 T cell receptor beta chains originate from one sample sequenced in a study of prognosis after radiotherapy for stage I lung cancer. It was by two-round multiplex PCR that TCR beta CDR3 was amplified from genomic DNA. Primers specific to each TRBV and TRBJ gene drove first-round PCR. TCRdb recomputed calls from the multiplex PCR reads with MiXCR, one row per CDR3 protein. The table has around 13,000 distinct CDR3 sequences, about 27% seen once; the top ten hold about an eighth. The specimen was PBMCs, collected before or after stereotactic body radiation therapy (not recorded which). The receptors originated from a donor aged 50 or older with non-small cell lung cancer.

In regard to this clonotype: A junction boundary mismatches the germline segment, possibly from a read error. The chain joins TRBV6-4 to TRBJ2-1; 7 bases agree with TRBD2. Looked up from germline, CDR1 is MRHNA and CDR2 is SNTAGT. The CDR3 totals 14 residues. The CDR3 sequence: CASSEGSRGGEHFF. CDR3 nucleotides: TGTGCCAGCAGTGAAGGATCCCGTGGGGGGGAGCATTTCTTC.

This rearrangement joins TRBV6-1 to TRBJ2-1; 11 nucleotides align to TRBD2. Per the germline V gene, CDR1 is MNHNS and CDR2 is SASEGT. Trimming took 6 bases from V and 9 from J; bases not matched to a gene: 16. This CDR3 has 17 residues. This CDR3 is CASRDSSGRSSFIEQFF. Here the CDR3 DNA reads TGTGCCAGCAGAGATTCTAGCGGGAGGTCCAGTTTCATTGAGCAGTTCTTC.

By sample fraction, this clonotype is large. V gene TRBV28 combines with J gene TRBJ2-7, with a tentative D call TRBD2 (6 bases). V lost 3 bases and J lost 6, with 15 bases in between. The CDR3 spans 14 residues. Germline V gene data show CDR1 as MDHEN and CDR2 as SYDVKM. The CDR3 bases are TGTGCCAGCAGTTTGGAGGGTACATTTGGCGAGCAGTACTTC. It yields the protein CASSLEGTFGEQYF.

In its sample, this clonotype was seen many times. The chain employs TRBV29-1 and TRBJ2-3, with D unresolved. Germline V gene data show CDR1 as SQVTM and CDR2 as ANQGSEA. The CDR3 spans 11 residues. V shed 7 bases and J shed 4 bases, with 9 bases lying between them. Here the CDR3 DNA reads TGCAGCGGGGCGGAACCAGATACGCAGTATTTT. Amino acids: CSGAEPDTQYF.

This clonotype was picked up many times. The rearrangement uses TRBV12-3 or TRBV12-4 and TRBJ1-1; D is ambiguous. The CDR3 totals 14 residues. V lost 5 bases and J lost 4, with 14 bases in between. Here the CDR3 DNA reads TGTGCCAGCAGTCGAATCACGGGGAGCACTGAAGCTTTCTTT. It codes for CASSRITGSTEAFF.

This clonotype is deemed medium-sized. V gene TRBV15 combines with J gene TRBJ2-7; possibly TRBD2 for D (5 bases). V shed 2 bases and J shed 5 bases, with 13 bases lying between them. Germline CDR1 is LNHNV and CDR2 is YYDKDF (reference sequence). CDR3 length: 14 amino acids. CDR3 sequence: CATSRQTDFHEQYF. CDR3 DNA sequence: TGTGCCACCAGCAGACAAACGGACTTCCACGAGCAGTACTTC.

This clonotype is medium-sized (0.01 to 0.1%). This chain links TRBV5-1 with TRBJ2-3; D might be TRBD2 (5 bases). Per the germline V gene, CDR1 is SGHRS and CDR2 is YFSETQ. This CDR3 contains 16 residues. V lost 4 bases to trimming and J lost 6 bases, with 21 bases between them. The CDR3 bases are TGCGCCAGCAGCCCAGGACTGATATTATCCCAGGATACGCAGTATTTT. Amino acids: CASSPGLILSQDTQYF.

This clonotype was recorded at least ten times. The V call is TRBV28, the J call TRBJ2-5; D unclear. The CDR3 runs to 14 residues. V shed 7 bases and J shed 5 bases, with 17 bases lying between them. Looked up from germline, CDR1 is MDHEN and CDR2 is SYDVKM. The CDR3 is CASTELGYDETQYF. CDR3 nucleotides: TGTGCCAGCACGGAGTTGGGATATGATGAGACCCAGTACTTC. The full variable domain, rest sourced from reference TRBV28 and TRBJ2-5, is DVKVTQSSRYLVKRTGEKVFLECVQDMDHENMFWYRQDPGLGLRLIYFSYDVKMKEKGDIPEGYSVSREKKERFSLILESASTNQTSMYLCASTELGYDETQYFGPGTRLLVL.